This T cell receptor beta chain comes out of a study of identical twins. Findings and limits, study-wide: Zero-insertion analyses might be partly confounded by invariant T cells like MAIT and iNKT. Modelling approaches yielded underestimates of out-of-frame TCR alpha sharing between monozygotic twins. Where beta out-of-frame sequences were concerned, excess twin sharing was weaker. Cord blood beta clonotypes that were abundant carried fewer insertions, and memory repertoires showed no such trend.

Note on this clonotype: Its target is not known.

Each CDR3 protein gets one entry after TCRdb re-called the 5' RACE reads with MiXCR. The sample includes some 460,000 distinct CDR3 sequences, around 14% seen only once; the top ten take 0.5% to 0.65%. This sample was also put to use in a study of yellow fever vaccine responses in identical twins.

The material sequenced was CD4+ T cells sorted from blood. The clonotype comes from a woman under 30 in good health.

The CDR3 region has the DNA TGTGCCAGCAGTTTAGCCGGGACAAGTAATCAGCCCCAGCATTTT. It translates to CASSLAGTSNQPQHF. The rearrangement links TRBV12-3 or TRBV12-4 to TRBJ1-5; tentatively, D is TRBD1 (6 bases). CDR3 length: 15 residues. V was shortened by 0 bases and J by 4 bases, with 10 bases between the two germline ends.